A selection of T cell receptor beta chains follows, all from one sample in a study of blood T cell repertoires in COVID-19. TCRdb keeps only in-frame clones here, not all; method: immunoSEQ multiplex PCR. The repertoire holds approximately 120,000 clones, around 86% seen once, with 15% to 20% in the top ten. The sequenced sample consisted of PBMCs or T cells enriched from blood (not recorded which). Receptors were obtained from a man younger than 45 who had recovered from COVID-19. Both conserved end residues are part of each CDR3. The D gene is left open where the match is weak. Clone size, where shown, is once, few, many, or a class for clones that have expanded.

many	TRBJ1-1	TRBV14	NA	CASSQDPPQGGTEAFF	TGTGCCAGCAGCCAAGATCCCCCGCAGGGAGGGACTGAAGCTTTCTTT
NA	TRBJ2-5	TRBV12-3/TRBV12-4	NA	CASRRDGETQYF	TGTGCCAGCAGGAGGGATGGAGAGACCCAGTACTTC
NA	TRBJ1-3	TRBV7-9	NA	CASSRVNSGNTIYF	TGTGCCAGCAGCCGGGTCAACTCGGGAAACACCATATATTTT
NA	TRBJ2-3	TRBV5-1	NA	CASSALWGVTDTQYF	TGCGCCAGCAGCGCTCTATGGGGAGTCACAGATACGCAGTATTTT
NA	TRBJ2-2	TRBV7-9	NA	CASSLVAEKGGELFF	TGTGCCAGCAGCTTAGTCGCGGAGAAAGGCGGGGAGCTGTTTTTT
NA	TRBJ1-1	TRBV11-2	NA	CASSLFSTVGQYRVTEAFF	TGTGCCAGCAGCTTATTCTCGACCGTCGGACAGTACCGGGTCACTGAAGCTTTCTTT
NA	TRBJ1-1	TRBV7-9	TRBD1	CASSPIPGQGVMNTEAFF	TGTGCCAGCAGCCCTATTCCGGGACAGGGGGTTATGAACACTGAAGCTTTCTTT
once	TRBJ1-3	TRBV4-2	NA	CASSQDPRSGSSGNTIYF	TGTGCCAGCAGCCAAGATCCCAGGAGCGGAAGCTCTGGAAACACCATATATTTT
NA	TRBJ2-5	TRBV11-2	NA	CASSLDPVGAQYF	TGTGCCAGCAGCTTAGACCCAGTCGGGGCCCAGTACTTC
NA	TRBJ1-1	TRBV7-7	NA	CASSSGCDSQRVNTEAFF	TGTGCTAGCAGCTCGGGCTGCGACAGCCAACGAGTGAACACTGAAGCTTTCTTT
NA	TRBJ2-2	TRBV3-1/TRBV3-2	TRBD2	CASSRWTSLNTGELFF	TGTGCCAGCAGCCGGTGGACTAGCCTGAACACCGGGGAGCTGTTTTTT